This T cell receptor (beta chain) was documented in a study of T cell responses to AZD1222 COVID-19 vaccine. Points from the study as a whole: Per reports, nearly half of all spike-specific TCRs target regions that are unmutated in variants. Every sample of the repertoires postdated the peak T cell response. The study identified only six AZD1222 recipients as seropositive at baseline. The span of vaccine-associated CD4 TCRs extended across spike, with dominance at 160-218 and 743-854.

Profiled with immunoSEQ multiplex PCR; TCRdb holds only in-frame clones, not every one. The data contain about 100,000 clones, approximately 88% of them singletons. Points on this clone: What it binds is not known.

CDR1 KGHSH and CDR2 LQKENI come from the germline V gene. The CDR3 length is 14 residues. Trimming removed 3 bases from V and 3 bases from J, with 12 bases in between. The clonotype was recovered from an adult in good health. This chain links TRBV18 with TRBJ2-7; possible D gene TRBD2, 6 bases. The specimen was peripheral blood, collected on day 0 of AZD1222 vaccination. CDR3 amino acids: CASSPGTDVYEQYF. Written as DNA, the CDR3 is TGTGCCAGCTCACCCGGGACTGACGTCTACGAGCAGTACTTC. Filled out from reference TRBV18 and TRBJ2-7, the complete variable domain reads NAGVMQNPRHLVRRRGQEARLRCSPMKGHSHVYWYRQLPEEGLKFMVYLQKENIIDESGMPKERFSAEFPKEGPSILRIQQVVRGDSAAYFCASSPGTDVYEQYFGPGTRLTVT.